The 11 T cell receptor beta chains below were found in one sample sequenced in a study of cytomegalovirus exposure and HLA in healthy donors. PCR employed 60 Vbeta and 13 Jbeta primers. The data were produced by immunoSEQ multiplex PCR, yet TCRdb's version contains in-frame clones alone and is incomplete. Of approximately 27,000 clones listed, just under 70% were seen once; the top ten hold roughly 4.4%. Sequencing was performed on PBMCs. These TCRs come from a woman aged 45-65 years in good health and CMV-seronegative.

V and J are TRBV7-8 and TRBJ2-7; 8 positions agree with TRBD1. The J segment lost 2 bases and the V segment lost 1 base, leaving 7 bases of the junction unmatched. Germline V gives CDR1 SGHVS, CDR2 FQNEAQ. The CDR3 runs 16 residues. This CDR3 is CASSLVVRQGPYEQYF. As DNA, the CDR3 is TGTGCCAGCAGCTTAGTGGTTCGACAGGGGCCCTACGAGCAGTACTTC.

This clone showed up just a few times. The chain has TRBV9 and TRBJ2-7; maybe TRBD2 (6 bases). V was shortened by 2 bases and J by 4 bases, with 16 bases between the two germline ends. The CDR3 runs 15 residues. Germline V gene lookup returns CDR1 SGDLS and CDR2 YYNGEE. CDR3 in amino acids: CASSVAGTPEYEQYF. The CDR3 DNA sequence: TGTGCCAGCAGCGTCGCCGGGACTCCGGAATACGAGCAGTACTTC.

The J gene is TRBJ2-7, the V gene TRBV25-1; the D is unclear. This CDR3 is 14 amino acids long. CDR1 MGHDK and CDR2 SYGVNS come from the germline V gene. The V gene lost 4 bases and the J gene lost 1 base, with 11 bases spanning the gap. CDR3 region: CASSGQTPSYEQYF. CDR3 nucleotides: TGTGCCAGCAGTGGGCAAACCCCTTCCTACGAGCAGTACTTC.

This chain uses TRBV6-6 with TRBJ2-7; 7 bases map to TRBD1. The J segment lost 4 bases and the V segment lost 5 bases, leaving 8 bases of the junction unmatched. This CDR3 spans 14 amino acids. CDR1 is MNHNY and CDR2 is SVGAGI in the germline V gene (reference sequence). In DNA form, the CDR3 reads TGTGCCAGCAGTCTACGACAGGGCCCTTACGAGCAGTACTTC. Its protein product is CASSLRQGPYEQYF.

The DNA of the CDR3 is TGCGCCAGCAGTGAACGACTTCAGCCCCAGCATTTT. Translated: CASSERLQPQHF. The rearrangement joins TRBV10-2 to TRBJ1-5; D is uncertain. Trimming removed 3 bases at V and 6 bases at J, with 6 bases between. The CDR3 spans 12 residues. Germline values: CDR1 WSHSY, CDR2 SAAADI.

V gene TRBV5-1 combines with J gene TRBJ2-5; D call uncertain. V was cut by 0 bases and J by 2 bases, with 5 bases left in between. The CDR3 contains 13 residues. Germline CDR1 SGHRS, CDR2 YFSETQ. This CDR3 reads CASSLGRQETQYF. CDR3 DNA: TGCGCCAGCAGCTTGGGTAGACAAGAGACCCAGTACTTC.

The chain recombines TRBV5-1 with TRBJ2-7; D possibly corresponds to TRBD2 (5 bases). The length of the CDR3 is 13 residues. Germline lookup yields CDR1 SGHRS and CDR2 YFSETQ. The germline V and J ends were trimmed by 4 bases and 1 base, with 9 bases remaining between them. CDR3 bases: TGCGCCAGCAGCAGGGAGCAGTCCTACGAGCAGTACTTC. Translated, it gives CASSREQSYEQYF.

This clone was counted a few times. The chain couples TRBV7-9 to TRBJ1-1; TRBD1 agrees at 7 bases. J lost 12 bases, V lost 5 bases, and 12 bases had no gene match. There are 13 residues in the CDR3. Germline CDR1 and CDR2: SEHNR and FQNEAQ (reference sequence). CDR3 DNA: TGTGCCAGCAGCCTTACACAGGGGTCTCATCCTTTCTTT. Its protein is CASSLTQGSHPFF.

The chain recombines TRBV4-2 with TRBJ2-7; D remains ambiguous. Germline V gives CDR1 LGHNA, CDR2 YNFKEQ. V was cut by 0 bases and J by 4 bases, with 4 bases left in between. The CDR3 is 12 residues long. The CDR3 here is CASSQDLYEQYF. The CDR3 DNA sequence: TGTGCCAGCAGCCAAGATTTATACGAGCAGTACTTC.

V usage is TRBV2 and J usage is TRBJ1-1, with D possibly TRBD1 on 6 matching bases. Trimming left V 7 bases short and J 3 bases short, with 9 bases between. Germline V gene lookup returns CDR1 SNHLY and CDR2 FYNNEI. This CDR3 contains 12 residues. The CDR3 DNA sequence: TGTGCCAGCATGGGGGCTTACACTGAAGCTTTCTTT. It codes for CASMGAYTEAFF.

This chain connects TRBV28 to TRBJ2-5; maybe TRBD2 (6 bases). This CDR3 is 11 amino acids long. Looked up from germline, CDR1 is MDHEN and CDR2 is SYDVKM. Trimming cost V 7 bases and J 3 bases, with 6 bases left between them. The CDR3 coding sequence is TGTGCCAGCACGGGAGAAGAGACCCAGTACTTC. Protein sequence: CASTGEETQYF.